Each of the 25 T cell receptor beta chains below was sequenced from the same sample in a study of response to subunit inactivated influenza vaccine. TCRdb reprocessed the RT-PCR reads with MiXCR, giving one entry per CDR3 protein. Of around 200,000 distinct CDR3 sequences listed, 13% to 15% were seen once; the top ten hold approximately 27%. The material was CD8+ T cells sorted from PBMCs, obtained more than 4 days after vaccination. These receptors originate from a man between 45 and 60 years old who received an inactivated influenza vaccine.

The chain links TRBV11-2 to TRBJ2-5, with D possibly matching TRBD1 (6 bases). CDR3 length: 14 amino acids. V was shortened by 5 bases and J by 5 bases, with 15 bases between the two germline ends. Germline V gives CDR1 SGHAT, CDR2 FQNNGV. For the CDR3, the DNA is TGTGCCAGCAGCATAAACAGGGCCCGGGAGACCCAGTACTTC. Protein product: CASSINRARETQYF.

The rearrangement uses TRBV29-1 and TRBJ2-4; 7 positions agree with TRBD1. This CDR3 spans 14 amino acids. Germline CDR1 and CDR2: SQVTM and ANQGSEA. Germline trimming cut 7 bases from V and 1 base from J; bases unmatched to any gene: 7. The CDR3 reads CSAEQGNAKNIQYF. For the CDR3, the DNA is TGCAGCGCGGAACAGGGGAATGCCAAAAACATTCAGTACTTC.

V and J are TRBV9 and TRBJ1-1; D call uncertain. The CDR3 is 13 amino acids. Germline-derived CDR1 and CDR2 are SGDLS and YYNGEE. The ends were cut back, 5 bases at V and 1 base at J, with 9 bases in the middle. The CDR3 DNA reads as TGTGCCAGCAGTAGGTTCCAGAACACTGAAGCTTTCTTT. It yields the protein CASSRFQNTEAFF.

This clonotype was observed many times. This chain links TRBV5-1 with TRBJ2-1; D is unclear. Germline V gives CDR1 SGHRS, CDR2 YFSETQ. This CDR3 comprises 11 residues. V was trimmed by 0 bases and J by 14 bases, leaving 9 bases between them. CDR3 region: CASSLGVFKFF. DNA for the CDR3: TGCGCCAGCAGCTTGGGGGTGTTTAAGTTCTTC.

The sample holds a few counts of this clonotype. The chain employs TRBV4-3 and TRBJ1-1, with 7 positions matching TRBD1. This CDR3 region has 15 residues. Unmatched junction bases numbered 8, after V lost 6 bases and J lost 1 base. Germline CDR1 reads LGHNA; CDR2 reads YSLEER. CDR3 amino acids: CASRPYGDRNTEAFF. In nucleotides, the CDR3 is TGCGCCAGCAGACCCTACGGGGACAGGAACACTGAAGCTTTCTTT.

The table lists this clonotype with a few counts. The chain combines TRBV7-9 with TRBJ2-1; D unclear. Germline V CDR1 and CDR2: SEHNR, FQNEAQ (reference sequence). This CDR3 has 15 residues. V lost 4 bases to trimming and J lost 0 bases, with 10 bases between them. CDR3 DNA: TGTGCCAGCAGCTCGGGCCACACCTCCTACAATGAGCAGTTCTTC. This encodes CASSSGHTSYNEQFF. The full variable domain, with the rest looked up from reference TRBV7-9 and TRBJ2-1, is DTGVSQNPRHKITKRGQNVTFRCDPISEHNRLYWYRQTLGQGPEFLTYFQNEAQLEKSRLLSDRFSAERPKGSFSTLEIQRTEQGDSAMYLCASSSGHTSYNEQFFGPGTRLTVL.

This clonotype was recorded many times. The V gene is TRBV5-1, the J gene TRBJ2-3, with D unresolved. The CDR3 contains 14 residues. Germline-derived CDR1 and CDR2 are SGHRS and YFSETQ. Trimming took 1 base from V and 1 from J, leaving 7 bases between them. CDR3 in amino acids: CASSLIQGTDTQYF. CDR3 coding DNA: TGCGCCAGCAGCTTGATTCAGGGCACAGATACGCAGTATTTT.

This CDR3 is CASSVVGYGGTSYNEQFF. The CDR3 region has the DNA TGTGCCAGCAGCGTAGTAGGATATGGAGGCACCTCCTACAATGAGCAGTTCTTC. The genes are TRBV9 and TRBJ2-1; perhaps TRBD2 as D (5 bases). V was shortened by 0 bases and J by 0 bases, with 16 bases between the two germline ends. Germline-derived CDR1 and CDR2 are SGDLS and YYNGEE. This CDR3 has 18 amino acids.

The V call is TRBV3-1, the J call TRBJ2-3; D possibly corresponds to TRBD2 (6 bases). CDR1 and CDR2 (germline): LGHDT, YNNKEL (reference sequence). Trimming left V 4 bases short and J 4 bases short, with 21 bases between. This CDR3 has 17 amino acids. The CDR3 region has the DNA TGTGCCAGCAGCCCTTTTGAAGGGCGGGAACTAGCAGATACGCAGTATTTT. Translation gives CASSPFEGRELADTQYF.

A few counts support this clonotype. The V and J genes are TRBV28 and TRBJ1-3, with D perhaps TRBD1 (5 bases). Trimming removed 2 bases from V and 7 bases from J, with 24 bases in between. The CDR3 runs 18 residues. The germline CDR1 and CDR2 sequences are MDHEN and SYDVKM. The CDR3: CASSLSTGRRGPWNTIYF. The CDR3 bases are TGTGCCAGCAGTTTAAGTACGGGGCGTCGGGGTCCGTGGAACACCATATATTTT. The whole variable domain, filled in from reference TRBV28 and TRBJ1-3, reads DVKVTQSSRYLVKRTGEKVFLECVQDMDHENMFWYRQDPGLGLRLIYFSYDVKMKEKGDIPEGYSVSREKKERFSLILESASTNQTSMYLCASSLSTGRRGPWNTIYFGEGSWLTVV.

This clonotype was counted between two and nine times. The J gene is TRBJ2-6, the V gene TRBV15, with D uncertain. V was pared by 1 base and J by 2 bases, with 6 bases between. The CDR3 extends over 15 amino acids. The germline V gene encodes CDR1 LNHNV and CDR2 YYDKDF (reference sequence). DNA for the CDR3: TGTGCCACCAGCAGAGTCAGCCCTGGGGCCAACGTCCTGACTTTC. It specifies CATSRVSPGANVLTF.

Only a few counts were recorded for this clonotype. The chain recombines TRBV12-3 or TRBV12-4 with TRBJ2-1, with 8 bases lining up with TRBD1. Trimming at V came to 0 bases and at J to 3 bases, leaving 7 bases not matched to a gene. The CDR3 is 17 amino acids. CDR3 amino acids: CASSLADRDHFYNEQFF. CDR3 in DNA: TGTGCCAGCAGTTTAGCGGACAGGGACCACTTCTACAATGAGCAGTTCTTC.

The chain links TRBV6-5 to TRBJ2-1; 7 bases align to TRBD2. The CDR3 length is 13 residues. Per the germline V gene, CDR1 is MNHEY and CDR2 is SVGAGI. After removal of 2 bases from V and 5 bases from J, the junction contained 0 bases not matched to a gene. The CDR3 DNA follows: TGTGCCAGCAGTTACAGCGGGAACAATGAGCAGTTCTTC. It yields the protein CASSYSGNNEQFF.

The chain is built from TRBV3-1 and TRBJ2-4; D remains unclear. The V end was cut by 0 bases, the J end by 0 bases, with 6 bases between. Germline-derived CDR1 and CDR2 are LGHDT and YNNKEL (reference sequence). CDR3 length: 15 residues. Written as DNA, the CDR3 is TGTGCCAGCAGCCAAGATATACTAGCCAAAAACATTCAGTACTTC. It is translated as CASSQDILAKNIQYF.

This clonotype was found many times. The chain carries TRBV12-3 or TRBV12-4 and TRBJ2-1, with a tentative D call TRBD2 (6 bases). The CDR3 spans 15 residues. Trimming stripped 6 bases from V and 4 bases from J, with 16 bases between. CDR3 nucleotides: TGTGCCAGCAGCCCCCGGGACTCTACTTACAATGAGCAGTTCTTC. Translated, it gives CASSPRDSTYNEQFF.

This rearrangement joins TRBV2 to TRBJ1-1, with a possible D match to TRBD1 (5 bases). Germline loops: CDR1 SNHLY, CDR2 FYNNEI. The V and J ends lost 2 bases and 4 bases respectively, with 11 bases between them. The CDR3 has 14 residues. Here the CDR3 reads CASSESWGSTEAFF. The CDR3 DNA sequence: TGTGCCAGCAGTGAATCCTGGGGGAGCACTGAAGCTTTCTTT.

The chain carries TRBV6-1 and TRBJ2-7, with D perhaps given as TRBD1 or TRBD2 (6 bases each). CDR1 MNHNS and CDR2 SASEGT come from the germline V gene. Between the trimmed V and J ends, which lost 6 bases and 5 bases, there was a span of 20 bases. The CDR3 runs 15 residues. The DNA of the CDR3 is TGTGCCAGCAGGCAGGGGACTGGACTGGGGCACGAGCAGTACTTC. Amino acid sequence: CASRQGTGLGHEQYF.

J is TRBJ2-3 and V is TRBV4-3; unclear D gene. CDR3 length: 16 residues. Trimming shortened V by 0 bases and J by 2 bases, and 12 bases separated the two germline ends. Germline V gives CDR1 LGHNA, CDR2 YSLEER. The CDR3 region is CASSQDWGSSTDTQYF. The DNA of the CDR3 is TGCGCCAGCAGCCAAGATTGGGGAAGTTCCACAGATACGCAGTATTTT.

This chain links TRBV27 with TRBJ2-7; D may be TRBD1 (5 bases). The CDR3 has 17 amino acids. Germline CDR1 reads MNHEY; CDR2 reads SMNVEV (reference sequence). With 0 bases removed from V and 1 base from J, the gap between germline ends came to 16 bases. Here the CDR3 DNA reads TGTGCCAGCAGTTTATCGGGGCCGCTTATCAATTCCTACGAGCAGTACTTC. It is translated as CASSLSGPLINSYEQYF.

This clonotype appeared many times. The J gene is TRBJ2-7, the V gene TRBV4-3; TRBD2 is a possible D gene (5 bases). Trimming cost V 0 bases and J 3 bases, with 12 bases left between them. This CDR3 contains 15 residues. The germline CDR1 and CDR2 sequences are LGHNA and YSLEER. The chain's CDR3 is CASSQDLGLLYEQYF. The CDR3 coding sequence is TGCGCCAGCAGCCAAGATTTAGGACTTCTCTACGAGCAGTACTTC.

This rearrangement joins TRBV2 to TRBJ2-3; D uncertain. V was trimmed by 4 bases and J by 0 bases, leaving 11 bases between them. This CDR3 spans 15 amino acids. In germline, CDR1 is SNHLY, CDR2 FYNNEI. CDR3 nucleotides: TGTGCCAGCAGTGGTTTAGCCCTTAGCACAGATACGCAGTATTTT. Translation gives CASSGLALSTDTQYF. The full variable domain, in which reference TRBV2 and TRBJ2-3 provide the parts outside the CDR3, is EPEVTQTPSHQVTQMGQEVILRCVPISNHLYFYWYRQILGQKVEFLVSFYNNEISEKSEIFDDQFSVERPDGSNFTLKIRSTKLEDSAMYFCASSGLALSTDTQYFGPGTRLTVL.

The CDR3 coding sequence is TGTGCCAGCAGCTTTACTAGCGGTGGGAGCTCCTACGAGCAGTACTTC. It yields the protein CASSFTSGGSSYEQYF. The chain couples TRBV7-9 to TRBJ2-7, with TRBD2 matching over 8 bases. The length of the CDR3 is 16 residues. V lost 3 bases to trimming and J lost 0 bases; unmatched junction nucleotides: 7. CDR1 SEHNR and CDR2 FQNEAQ come from the germline V gene (reference sequence).

The J gene is TRBJ2-7, the V gene TRBV29-1, with D tentatively TRBD1 or TRBD2 (5 bases each). The length of the CDR3 is 12 residues. Germline lookup yields CDR1 SQVTM and CDR2 ANQGSEA. V was clipped by 6 bases and J by 2 bases, with 11 bases between them. The CDR3 nucleotides read TGCAGCGTCCGGGACGGGACCTACGAGCAGTACTTC. Translating it yields CSVRDGTYEQYF.

The rearrangement uses TRBV6-1 and TRBJ2-5; a weak D match, TRBD1 (5 bases). The CDR3 extends over 15 amino acids. Germline values: CDR1 MNHNS, CDR2 SASEGT. V lost 5 bases to trimming and J lost 1 base, with 14 bases between them. CDR3 amino acids: CASSLSDSSQETQYF. Written as DNA, the CDR3 is TGTGCCAGCAGTCTTTCAGACAGCTCCCAAGAGACCCAGTACTTC.

This chain links TRBV7-9 with TRBJ2-7; 7 positions match TRBD2. The CDR3 sequence is 13 residues long. J was trimmed by 3 bases and V by 8 bases; bases with no gene match: 7. Germline loops: CDR1 SEHNR, CDR2 FQNEAQ (reference sequence). CDR3 region: CASWGGYLYEQYF. The CDR3 DNA sequence: TGTGCCAGCTGGGGGGGTTACCTCTACGAGCAGTACTTC.